One sample yielded the 2 T cell receptor beta chains listed below, sequenced in a study of beta chain features in type 1 diabetes. Since all of the isolated RNA was reverse transcribed, expressed TCRB transcripts were what got sequenced. Profiling relied on immunoSEQ multiplex PCR, and the TCRdb table lists in-frame clones only, not all of them. Of roughly 180,000 clones listed, about an eighth are singletons. The sequencing input was central memory CD4+ T cells from blood. The receptors originated from a woman under 30 in good health.

This rearrangement joins TRBV7-9 to TRBJ2-1; tentative D call: TRBD1 (5 bases). This CDR3 comprises 15 residues. The V end lost 5 bases, the J end lost 0 bases, and 11 bases lay between the germline ends. Per germline, CDR1 SEHNR and CDR2 FQNEAQ (reference sequence). CDR3 in amino acids: CASSPRRGSYNEQFF. CDR3 nucleotides: TGTGCCAGCAGCCCTAGAAGGGGCTCCTACAATGAGCAGTTCTTC.

This clone was picked up a small number of times. The chain couples TRBV4-1 to TRBJ1-5; the match to TRBD1 covers 7 bases. Germline-derived CDR1 and CDR2 are MGHRA and YSYEKL. The V and J ends lost 3 bases and 7 bases, in that order; junction bases with no gene match: 9. This CDR3 is 15 amino acids long. CDR3 DNA: TGCGCCAGCAGCCAGACACAGGGGTTTAGGCAGCCCCAGCATTTT. Amino acid sequence: CASSQTQGFRQPQHF.